The rows below give T cell receptor beta chains drawn from one sample of a study of cytomegalovirus exposure and HLA in healthy donors. Sequencing used immunoSEQ multiplex PCR; TCRdb keeps in-frame clones, though not all of them. The data hold 150,000 to 200,000 clones, with around 83% observed a single time. Sequencing was carried out using PBMCs. The receptors stem from a middle-aged man in good health and CMV-seropositive. Each CDR3 is given with its conserved first and last residue. The D gene is left open where the match is weak. The size field is filled for only some rows; it gives once, few, many or a size class.

>TRBV5-1|once|TRBJ2-1|TRBD1
TGCGCCAGCAGCTTGGGGACAGGGAACTACAATGAGCAGTTCTTC
CASSLGTGNYNEQFF
>TRBV27|NA|TRBJ2-7|NA
TGTGCCAGCAGCGAGACAGGAGCTTCCTACGAGCAGTACTTC
CASSETGASYEQYF
>TRBV7-9|NA|TRBJ1-6|TRBD1
TGTGCCAGCAGCACCGTAACAGGGGCCCCTAGAACCCTCCACTTT
CASSTVTGAPRTLHF
>TRBV7-8|NA|TRBJ1-5|NA
TGTGCCAGCAGCTTAGTTGGTGGGCCCAATCAGCCCCAGCATTTT
CASSLVGGPNQPQHF
>TRBV5-1|NA|TRBJ2-6|TRBD1
TGCGCCAGCGGAGACAGGGAATTAATCTCTGGGGCCAACGTCCTGACTTTC
CASGDRELISGANVLTF
>TRBV5-4|NA|TRBJ2-2|NA
TGTGCCAGCAGCTTGAGTGGCAGGGTGGTTGCCGGGGAGCTGTTTTTT
CASSLSGRVVAGELFF
>TRBV5-6|NA|TRBJ2-7|TRBD1
TGTGCCAGCAGCTTGGCATACAGGGGAACCTACGAGCAGTACTTC
CASSLAYRGTYEQYF
>TRBV5-8|NA|TRBJ2-7|TRBD2
TGTGCCAGCAACCTCCCGGGGGGAAGGGACGAGCAGTACTTC
CASNLPGGRDEQYF
>TRBV4-2|few|TRBJ2-2|TRBD2
TGTGCCAGCAGCCAATTCCGGGAGGGCCCTTCCGGGGAGCTGTTTTTT
CASSQFREGPSGELFF
>TRBV7-9|NA|TRBJ1-1|NA
TGTGCCAGCAGCTTAGAGAGTGAAGCTTTCTTT
CASSLESEAFF
>TRBV13|NA|TRBJ2-7|TRBD1
TGTGCCAGCAGCTCAAGCCCGGGACAGGGGACCTACGAGCAGTACTTC
CASSSSPGQGTYEQYF
>TRBV5-8|NA|TRBJ2-7|NA
TGTGCCAGCAGCCTGGGTACCGGGAGAAGTTACGAGCAGTACTTC
CASSLGTGRSYEQYF
>TRBV18|NA|TRBJ2-4|NA
TGTGCCAGCTCACTGCAGGGTTTAAACATTCAGTACTTC
CASSLQGLNIQYF
>TRBV15|once|TRBJ1-1|NA
TGTGCCACCACGAGCGGGACTGAAGCTTTCTTT
CATTSGTEAFF
>TRBV5-1|NA|TRBJ2-3|TRBD2
TGCGCCAGCAAGCGGGAGGGAACAAGCACAGATACGCAGTATTTT
CASKREGTSTDTQYF
>TRBV11-3|NA|TRBJ1-6|TRBD1
TGTGCCAGCAGGCTGACAGGGGGCCCCAAAAATTCACCCCTCCACTTT
CASRLTGGPKNSPLHF
>TRBV19|NA|TRBJ2-1|TRBD2
TGTGCCAGTAGTCCCATAGCGGGCTCCTACAATGAGCAGTTCTTC
CASSPIAGSYNEQFF
>TRBV10-1|NA|TRBJ2-2|TRBD1
TGCGCCGAGGAAAACAGGGGAAACGCCGGGGAGCTGTTTTTT
CAEENRGNAGELFF
>TRBV7-3|NA|TRBJ1-6|NA
TGTGCCAGCAGCATGGAGCCGAGTTCACCCCTCCACTTT
CASSMEPSSPLHF
>TRBV2|once|TRBJ2-5|TRBD1
TGTGCCAGCAGCCGGGACAGGGATGAGACCCAGTACTTC
CASSRDRDETQYF
>TRBV6-6|NA|TRBJ1-1|NA
TGTGCCAGCAGTTACTCCCCGCGCCTCGGGGACACTGAAGCTTTCTTT
CASSYSPRLGDTEAFF
>TRBV27|NA|TRBJ2-7|NA
TGTGCCAGCAGTCTTCTGGGGGGGCGCGAGCAGTACTTC
CASSLLGGREQYF
>TRBV27|once|TRBJ2-3|NA
TGTGCCAGCAGCTCACTAGCAGTAACTTATACGCAGTATTTT
CASSSLAVTYTQYF
>TRBV7-9|NA|TRBJ2-1|TRBD2
TGTGCCAGCAGCTCTAGCGGGGGTCACAATGAGCAGTTCTTC
CASSSSGGHNEQFF
>TRBV5-1|once|TRBJ1-1|TRBD1
TGCGCCAGCAGCTGGACAGGGATGAGGACTGAAGCTTTCTTT
CASSWTGMRTEAFF
>TRBV2|once|TRBJ1-6|TRBD1
TGTGCCAGCGGGTTGGACAGGGGAGGGAATTCACCCCTCCACTTT
CASGLDRGGNSPLHF
>TRBV27|NA|TRBJ2-7|NA
TGTGCCAGCAGTTTCAGGGGCTACGAGCAGTACTTC
CASSFRGYEQYF
>TRBV25-1|NA|TRBJ2-1|TRBD2
TGTGCCAGCAGTGCACCGGGACTAGCGGGGGGCGTCAACAATGAGCAGTTCTTC
CASSAPGLAGGVNNEQFF
>TRBV19|NA|TRBJ2-1|TRBD2
TGTGCCAGTAAAATAGCGGGAGTTGGGTCCTACAATGAGCAGTTCTTC
CASKIAGVGSYNEQFF
>TRBV6-1|NA|TRBJ2-3|TRBD2
TGTGCCAGCAGTGATACTAGCGGGGGGGCTTCAGATACGCAGTATTTT
CASSDTSGGASDTQYF